This is a list of T cell receptor beta chains from one sample in a study of shared clonotypes between healthy human individuals. The method was immunoSEQ multiplex PCR; TCRdb's version includes in-frame clones alone and lacks a portion of them. This table holds 1.6 million or so clones, roughly 98.5% found once. The sequencing input was naive CD4+ T cells sorted from blood. These receptor sequences come from a man under 40 in good health. Each CDR3 is given with its conserved first and last residue. The order of the fields is V gene, D gene, clone size, J gene, CDR3 DNA, CDR3 protein. The D gene is left open where the match is weak. The listing skips clone size in some rows; elsewhere it reads once, few, many or a size class.

v_call: TRBV30; d_call: TRBD1; clone_size: NA; j_call: TRBJ2-7; cdr3_nt: TGTGCCTGGAACCACCTGACAGGGGGCAGCGAGCAGTACTTC; cdr3_aa: CAWNHLTGGSEQYF
v_call: TRBV5-6; d_call: NA; clone_size: NA; j_call: TRBJ1-1; cdr3_nt: TGTGCCAGCAGCCAGGGACTAACGAACACTGAAGCTTTCTTT; cdr3_aa: CASSQGLTNTEAFF
v_call: TRBV5-4; d_call: TRBD2; clone_size: NA; j_call: TRBJ2-1; cdr3_nt: TGTGCCAGCAGCTTGACGGGAGGCAATGAGCAGTTCTTC; cdr3_aa: CASSLTGGNEQFF
v_call: TRBV11-3; d_call: TRBD1; clone_size: NA; j_call: TRBJ2-7; cdr3_nt: TGTGCCAGCAGCTCCTACGGACAGGGCTACGAGCAGTACTTC; cdr3_aa: CASSSYGQGYEQYF
v_call: TRBV2; d_call: NA; clone_size: once; j_call: TRBJ2-3; cdr3_nt: TGTGCCAGCAGTGACGGCCAGGGGCGAGATACGCAGTATTTT; cdr3_aa: CASSDGQGRDTQYF
v_call: TRBV30; d_call: NA; clone_size: NA; j_call: TRBJ1-5; cdr3_nt: TGTGCCTGGAGCCTTGTAAGGGGTGGCAATCAGCCCCAGCATTTT; cdr3_aa: CAWSLVRGGNQPQHF
v_call: TRBV5-1; d_call: NA; clone_size: once; j_call: TRBJ2-3; cdr3_nt: TGCGCCAGCAGCTTGACCCCAACGTCCACAGATACGCAGTATTTT; cdr3_aa: CASSLTPTSTDTQYF
v_call: TRBV10-3; d_call: TRBD1; clone_size: NA; j_call: TRBJ2-7; cdr3_nt: TGTGCCATCAGTGCGGGACAGGGGTTCAACGAGCAGTACTTC; cdr3_aa: CAISAGQGFNEQYF
v_call: TRBV7-9; d_call: NA; clone_size: NA; j_call: TRBJ1-2; cdr3_nt: TGTGCCAGCAGCTTAGATCCACAAGGCTACACCTTC; cdr3_aa: CASSLDPQGYTF
v_call: TRBV11-2; d_call: TRBD1; clone_size: NA; j_call: TRBJ1-1; cdr3_nt: TGTGCCAGCAGCTCAAGGGACAGCAAGGGGGGCCCTGAAGCTTTCTTT; cdr3_aa: CASSSRDSKGGPEAFF
v_call: TRBV30; d_call: NA; clone_size: NA; j_call: TRBJ1-3; cdr3_nt: TGTGCCTGGAGTGTAGGGTCTGGAAACACCATATATTTT; cdr3_aa: CAWSVGSGNTIYF
v_call: TRBV7-9; d_call: NA; clone_size: NA; j_call: TRBJ1-1; cdr3_nt: TGTGCCAGCAGCCCCCCCCTTTCCTCCACTGAAGCTTTCTTT; cdr3_aa: CASSPPLSSTEAFF
v_call: TRBV2; d_call: NA; clone_size: NA; j_call: TRBJ2-1; cdr3_nt: TGTGCCAGCGGCAGGGAATCCTACAATGAGCAGTTCTTC; cdr3_aa: CASGRESYNEQFF
v_call: TRBV6-5; d_call: NA; clone_size: NA; j_call: TRBJ2-5; cdr3_nt: TGTGCCAGCAGTAGCGAGGGAATAGAAGAGACCCAGTACTTC; cdr3_aa: CASSSEGIEETQYF
v_call: TRBV28; d_call: NA; clone_size: NA; j_call: TRBJ2-5; cdr3_nt: TGTGCCAGCACCCGCGGGGTCCTGCAAGAGACCCAGTACTTC; cdr3_aa: CASTRGVLQETQYF
v_call: TRBV11-2; d_call: TRBD1; clone_size: NA; j_call: TRBJ2-1; cdr3_nt: TGTGCCAGCAGCTCAGGGACAGTAGCCTACAATGAGCAGTTCTTC; cdr3_aa: CASSSGTVAYNEQFF
v_call: TRBV5-1; d_call: TRBD1; clone_size: once; j_call: TRBJ1-5; cdr3_nt: TGCGCCAGCAGCTTGGGGGGGACAGATCAGCCCCAGCATTTT; cdr3_aa: CASSLGGTDQPQHF
v_call: TRBV28; d_call: NA; clone_size: NA; j_call: TRBJ1-2; cdr3_nt: TGTGCCAGCAGTTTAAGTGGCAGGGTCCGGGATGGCTACACCTTC; cdr3_aa: CASSLSGRVRDGYTF
v_call: TRBV7-2; d_call: TRBD2; clone_size: NA; j_call: TRBJ2-2; cdr3_nt: TGTGCCAGCAGGGGAGCGGGAGCGCTGTACACCGGGGAGCTGTTTTTT; cdr3_aa: CASRGAGALYTGELFF
v_call: TRBV2; d_call: TRBD1; clone_size: NA; j_call: TRBJ2-7; cdr3_nt: TGTGCCAGCAGGGTGACAGGGATCTACGAGCAGTACTTC; cdr3_aa: CASRVTGIYEQYF
v_call: TRBV7-9; d_call: NA; clone_size: NA; j_call: TRBJ2-7; cdr3_nt: TGTGCCAGCAGCTTAGATGCGAACCCGGGCGGCGAGCAGTACTTC; cdr3_aa: CASSLDANPGGEQYF
v_call: TRBV5-1; d_call: NA; clone_size: NA; j_call: TRBJ2-2; cdr3_nt: TGCGCCTTGGACCGGAACACCGGGGAGCTGTTTTTT; cdr3_aa: CALDRNTGELFF
v_call: TRBV5-4; d_call: NA; clone_size: NA; j_call: TRBJ2-7; cdr3_nt: TGTGCCAGCAGCTTGGCTCCGCAAGATTACGAGCAGTACTTC; cdr3_aa: CASSLAPQDYEQYF
v_call: TRBV20-1; d_call: NA; clone_size: NA; j_call: TRBJ2-7; cdr3_nt: TGCAGTGCTGGCCTTACCTACGAGCAGTACTTC; cdr3_aa: CSAGLTYEQYF
v_call: TRBV7-3; d_call: NA; clone_size: NA; j_call: TRBJ2-3; cdr3_nt: TGTGCCAGCCAGTTAAGCGGGAGCACAGATACGCAGTATTTT; cdr3_aa: CASQLSGSTDTQYF
v_call: TRBV18; d_call: TRBD2; clone_size: NA; j_call: TRBJ2-3; cdr3_nt: TGTGCCAGCTCACCAATACAAGGACTAGCGGACACAGATACGCAGTATTTT; cdr3_aa: CASSPIQGLADTDTQYF
v_call: TRBV7-2; d_call: TRBD2; clone_size: NA; j_call: TRBJ2-1; cdr3_nt: TGTGCCAGCGGGTCGTGGCGGGAGGGGGATGAGCAGTTCTTC; cdr3_aa: CASGSWREGDEQFF
v_call: TRBV14; d_call: NA; clone_size: NA; j_call: TRBJ2-1; cdr3_nt: TGTGCCAGCAGCCAAACAGGAACCTCCTACAATGAGCAGTTCTTC; cdr3_aa: CASSQTGTSYNEQFF
v_call: TRBV25-1; d_call: NA; clone_size: NA; j_call: TRBJ1-1; cdr3_nt: TGTGCCAGCAGGGATAGTAGGGCGGGGGCTAACGAAGCTTTCTTT; cdr3_aa: CASRDSRAGANEAFF
v_call: TRBV9; d_call: NA; clone_size: NA; j_call: TRBJ2-1; cdr3_nt: TGTGCCAGCAGTGGCCTAAGCTCCTACAATGAGCAGTTCTTC; cdr3_aa: CASSGLSSYNEQFF
v_call: TRBV18; d_call: NA; clone_size: NA; j_call: TRBJ2-5; cdr3_nt: TGTGCCAGCTCGATAGAAAACCAAGAGACCCAGTACTTC; cdr3_aa: CASSIENQETQYF
v_call: TRBV29-1; d_call: TRBD1; clone_size: NA; j_call: TRBJ2-3; cdr3_nt: TGCAGCTTGACAGGGGTTGGAGATACGCAGTATTTT; cdr3_aa: CSLTGVGDTQYF
v_call: TRBV2; d_call: NA; clone_size: NA; j_call: TRBJ2-7; cdr3_nt: TGTGCCAGCAGCCAAAACAGCGAGCAGTACTTC; cdr3_aa: CASSQNSEQYF
v_call: TRBV28; d_call: NA; clone_size: NA; j_call: TRBJ2-1; cdr3_nt: TGTGCCAGCAGTGGAAGCGGGCCGGGTCCCTCCTACAATGAGCAGTTCTTC; cdr3_aa: CASSGSGPGPSYNEQFF
v_call: TRBV7-2; d_call: TRBD2; clone_size: NA; j_call: TRBJ2-3; cdr3_nt: TGTGCTTCGGTCGGCGGGAGGACAGATACGCAGTATTTT; cdr3_aa: CASVGGRTDTQYF
v_call: TRBV19; d_call: NA; clone_size: NA; j_call: TRBJ2-1; cdr3_nt: TGTGCCAGTAGTGTCCAACGGGGCCCCTACAATGAGCAGTTCTTC; cdr3_aa: CASSVQRGPYNEQFF
v_call: TRBV6-5; d_call: NA; clone_size: NA; j_call: TRBJ1-4; cdr3_nt: TGTGCCAGCAGTTACTCGGGGGGGAATGAAAAACTGTTTTTT; cdr3_aa: CASSYSGGNEKLFF
v_call: TRBV5-1; d_call: NA; clone_size: NA; j_call: TRBJ2-3; cdr3_nt: TGCGCCAGCAGCAGAGAAACAGATACGCAGTATTTT; cdr3_aa: CASSRETDTQYF
v_call: TRBV27; d_call: NA; clone_size: NA; j_call: TRBJ2-1; cdr3_nt: TGTGCCAGCAGGAGGGTTAATGAGCAGTTCTTC; cdr3_aa: CASRRVNEQFF
v_call: TRBV5-4; d_call: TRBD1; clone_size: NA; j_call: TRBJ2-7; cdr3_nt: TGTGCCAGCAGCCGCGACAGGGGCTACGAGCAGTACTTC; cdr3_aa: CASSRDRGYEQYF
v_call: TRBV5-6; d_call: TRBD1; clone_size: NA; j_call: TRBJ2-7; cdr3_nt: TGTGCCAGCAGAACCGGGACAGGGTTTTGGGAGCAGTACTTC; cdr3_aa: CASRTGTGFWEQYF
v_call: TRBV7-2; d_call: TRBD1; clone_size: NA; j_call: TRBJ2-5; cdr3_nt: TGTGCCAGCAGCCGACAGGGCCCCCAAGAGACCCAGTACTTC; cdr3_aa: CASSRQGPQETQYF
v_call: TRBV6-1; d_call: NA; clone_size: NA; j_call: TRBJ1-5; cdr3_nt: TGTGCCAGCACTAGGCCGCCACAATCTCATCAGCCCCAGCATTTT; cdr3_aa: CASTRPPQSHQPQHF
v_call: TRBV5-4; d_call: TRBD1; clone_size: once; j_call: TRBJ2-7; cdr3_nt: TGTGCCAGCAGCTTGGCGGGACAGGGTCAGCACAGGCAGTACTTC; cdr3_aa: CASSLAGQGQHRQYF